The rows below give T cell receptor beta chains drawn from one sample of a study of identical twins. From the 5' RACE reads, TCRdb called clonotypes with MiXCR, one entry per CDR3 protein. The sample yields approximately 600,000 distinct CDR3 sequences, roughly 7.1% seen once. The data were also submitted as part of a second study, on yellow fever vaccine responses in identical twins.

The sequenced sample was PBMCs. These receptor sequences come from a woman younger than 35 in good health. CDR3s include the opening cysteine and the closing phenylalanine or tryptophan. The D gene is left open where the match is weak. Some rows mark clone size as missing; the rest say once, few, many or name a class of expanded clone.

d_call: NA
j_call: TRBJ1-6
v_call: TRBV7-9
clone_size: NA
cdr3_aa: CASSFSPPGNSPLHF
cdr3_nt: TGTGCCAGCAGCTTTAGTCCCCCCGGCAATTCACCCCTCCACTTT

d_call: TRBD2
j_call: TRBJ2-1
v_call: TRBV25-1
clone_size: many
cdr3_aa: CASSGTNSGRAPNEQFF
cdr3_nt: TGTGCCAGCAGTGGTACAAATAGCGGGAGGGCCCCCAATGAGCAGTTCTTC

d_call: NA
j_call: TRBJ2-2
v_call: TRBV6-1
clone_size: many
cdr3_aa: CAGRHRDTGELFF
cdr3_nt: TGTGCCGGTCGACACAGGGACACCGGGGAGCTGTTTTTT

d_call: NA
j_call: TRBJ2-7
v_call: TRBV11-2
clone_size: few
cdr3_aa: CASSLAGRGREQYF
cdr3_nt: TGTGCCAGCAGCTTAGCTGGGCGGGGGCGTGAGCAGTACTTC

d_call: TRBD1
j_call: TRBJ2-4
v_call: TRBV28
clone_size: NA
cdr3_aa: CASRPRQGKNIQYF
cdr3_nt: TGTGCCAGCCGACCCAGACAGGGGAAAAACATTCAGTACTTC

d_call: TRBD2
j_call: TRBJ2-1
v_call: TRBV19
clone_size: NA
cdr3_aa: CASSSGGNSYNEQFF
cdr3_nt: TGTGCCAGTAGTAGCGGGGGAAACTCCTACAATGAGCAGTTCTTC

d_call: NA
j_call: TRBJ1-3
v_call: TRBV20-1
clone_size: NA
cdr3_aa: CSARDLLVSGNTIYF
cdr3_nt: TGCAGTGCCAGGGACCTGTTGGTCTCTGGAAACACCATATATTTT

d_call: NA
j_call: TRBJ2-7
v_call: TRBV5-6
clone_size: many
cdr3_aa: CASSLAGSTYEQYF
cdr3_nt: TGTGCCAGCAGCTTGGCCGGGTCAACCTACGAGCAGTACTTC

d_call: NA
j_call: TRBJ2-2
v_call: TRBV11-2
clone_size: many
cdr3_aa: CASSSRTSQNTGELFF
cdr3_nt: TGTGCCAGCAGCTCCCGGACGAGTCAGAACACCGGGGAGCTGTTTTTT

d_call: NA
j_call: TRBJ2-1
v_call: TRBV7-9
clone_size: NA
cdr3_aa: CASSPKGTPYNEQFF
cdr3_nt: TGTGCCAGCAGCCCCAAGGGGACGCCCTACAATGAGCAGTTCTTC

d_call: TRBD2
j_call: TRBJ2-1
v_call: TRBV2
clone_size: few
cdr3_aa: CASSEKGVFIAGSYNEQFF
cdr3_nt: TGTGCCAGCAGTGAAAAAGGGGTTTTTATAGCGGGCTCCTACAATGAGCAGTTCTTC

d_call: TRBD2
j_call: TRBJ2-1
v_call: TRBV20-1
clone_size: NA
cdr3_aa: CSATLAGGLPEQFF
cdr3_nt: TGCAGTGCCACCCTAGCGGGGGGGCTCCCTGAGCAGTTCTTC

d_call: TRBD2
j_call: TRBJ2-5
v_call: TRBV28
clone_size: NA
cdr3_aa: CASSSLLAGAAFLFSQYF
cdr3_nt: TGTGCCAGCAGTTCGCTACTAGCGGGGGCGGCCTTTTTGTTTTCCCAGTACTTC

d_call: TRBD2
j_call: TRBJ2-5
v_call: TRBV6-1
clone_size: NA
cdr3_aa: CASTSGVRETQYF
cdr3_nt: TGTGCCAGCACTAGCGGGGTGCGAGAGACCCAGTACTTC

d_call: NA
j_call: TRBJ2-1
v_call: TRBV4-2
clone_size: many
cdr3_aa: CASSRLPNNEQFF
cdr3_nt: TGTGCCAGCAGCCGACTACCAAACAATGAGCAGTTCTTC

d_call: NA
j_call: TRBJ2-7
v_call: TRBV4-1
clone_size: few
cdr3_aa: CASSPRGRANEQYF
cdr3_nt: TGCGCCAGCAGCCCCCGTGGGCGAGCGAACGAGCAGTACTTC